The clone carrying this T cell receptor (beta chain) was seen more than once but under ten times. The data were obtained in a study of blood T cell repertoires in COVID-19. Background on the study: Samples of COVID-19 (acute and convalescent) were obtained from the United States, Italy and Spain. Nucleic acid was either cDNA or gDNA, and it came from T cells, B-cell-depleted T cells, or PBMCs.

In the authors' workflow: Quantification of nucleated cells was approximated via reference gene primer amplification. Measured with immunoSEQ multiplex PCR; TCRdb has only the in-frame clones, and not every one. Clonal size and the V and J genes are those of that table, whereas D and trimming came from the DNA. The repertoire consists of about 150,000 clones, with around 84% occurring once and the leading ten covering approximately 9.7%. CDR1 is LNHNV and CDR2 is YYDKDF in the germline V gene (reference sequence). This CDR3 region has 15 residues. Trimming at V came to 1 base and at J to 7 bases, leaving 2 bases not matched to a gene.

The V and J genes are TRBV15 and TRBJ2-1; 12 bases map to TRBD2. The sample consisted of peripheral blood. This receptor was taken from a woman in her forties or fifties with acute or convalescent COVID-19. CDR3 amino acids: CATSRGLAGGNEQFF. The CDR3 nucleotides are TGTGCCACCAGCAGAGGGCTAGCGGGGGGGAATGAGCAGTTCTTC.